The 7 T cell receptor beta chains below were found in one sample sequenced in a study of OX40 agonist ivuxolimab in advanced cancers. Assay: immunoSEQ multiplex PCR; the TCRdb copy retains only in-frame clones and omits some. The data hold approximately 57,000 clones, with 75% to 90% observed a single time. The material was CD4+ or CD8+ T cells sorted from blood, obtained in a trial of the OX40 agonist ivuxolimab. These TCRs come from an adult with an advanced solid tumor such as melanoma, head and neck, liver or kidney cancer.

This chain uses TRBV5-1 with TRBJ1-2; tentatively, D is TRBD1 (5 bases). Germline lookup yields CDR1 SGHRS and CDR2 YFSETQ. This CDR3 has 15 amino acids. The V gene lost 4 bases and the J gene lost 8 bases, with 21 bases spanning the gap. In nucleotides, the CDR3 is TGCGCCAGCAGCGGCGAGAATAGGGGCTCCGTCGGCTACACCTTC. The encoded protein is CASSGENRGSVGYTF.

The V and J genes are TRBV19 and TRBJ1-1; D ambiguous. With 10 bases removed from V and 3 bases from J, the gap between germline ends came to 15 bases. CDR1 is LNHDA, CDR2 SQIVND, per germline (reference sequence). The CDR3 consists of 13 residues. CDR3 nucleotide sequence: TGTGCCACCTCGAGAGAAGAGGACACTGAAGCTTTCTTT. Encoded protein: CATSREEDTEAFF.

The chain carries TRBV5-5 and TRBJ1-3; D unclear. The CDR3 loop spans 13 amino acids. Germline V lookup: CDR1 SGHKS, CDR2 YYEKEE (reference sequence). V was shortened by 1 base and J by 8 bases, with 10 bases between the two germline ends. CDR3 sequence: CASSLPGVDTIYF. CDR3 sequence (DNA): TGTGCCAGCAGCTTGCCCGGGGTTGACACCATATATTTT.

The chain recombines TRBV18 with TRBJ2-1; the D is unclear. This CDR3 is built from 15 residues. In germline, CDR1 is KGHSH, CDR2 LQKENI. V was cut by 3 bases and J by 8 bases, with 17 bases left in between. In DNA, the CDR3 is TGTGCCAGCTCACCTATGTCAGGTTACAATTATGAGCAGTTCTTC. It specifies CASSPMSGYNYEQFF. Full variable domain (missing parts from reference TRBV18 and TRBJ2-1): NAGVMQNPRHLVRRRGQEARLRCSPMKGHSHVYWYRQLPEEGLKFMVYLQKENIIDESGMPKERFSAEFPKEGPSILRIQQVVRGDSAAYFCASSPMSGYNYEQFFGPGTRLTVL.

This rearrangement joins TRBV27 to TRBJ2-7; 7 bases agree with TRBD1. This CDR3 region has 12 residues. Germline lookup yields CDR1 MNHEY and CDR2 SMNVEV (reference sequence). The J segment lost 6 bases and the V segment lost 3 bases, leaving 2 bases of the junction unmatched. The CDR3, as DNA: TGTGCCAGCAGTTTTACAGGGGCCGAGCAGTACTTC. Translation gives CASSFTGAEQYF.

The chain uses TRBV15 and TRBJ1-4; TRBD1 might be the D (5 bases). This CDR3 is 16 amino acids long. V was clipped by 0 bases and J by 5 bases, with 13 bases between them. The germline V gene has CDR1 LNHNV and CDR2 YYDKDF (reference sequence). The CDR3: CATSRDGGQGNEKLFF. The CDR3 bases are TGTGCCACCAGCAGAGATGGCGGGCAGGGAAATGAAAAACTGTTTTTT.

This chain links TRBV9 with TRBJ2-1; the match to TRBD2 covers 11 bases. Germline V gene lookup returns CDR1 SGDLS and CDR2 YYNGEE. After removal of 4 bases from V and 3 bases from J, the junction contained 3 bases not matched to a gene. The CDR3 contains 15 residues. The chain's CDR3 is CASSIGTSGYNEQFF. Here the CDR3 DNA reads TGTGCCAGCAGCATCGGGACTAGCGGCTACAATGAGCAGTTCTTC.